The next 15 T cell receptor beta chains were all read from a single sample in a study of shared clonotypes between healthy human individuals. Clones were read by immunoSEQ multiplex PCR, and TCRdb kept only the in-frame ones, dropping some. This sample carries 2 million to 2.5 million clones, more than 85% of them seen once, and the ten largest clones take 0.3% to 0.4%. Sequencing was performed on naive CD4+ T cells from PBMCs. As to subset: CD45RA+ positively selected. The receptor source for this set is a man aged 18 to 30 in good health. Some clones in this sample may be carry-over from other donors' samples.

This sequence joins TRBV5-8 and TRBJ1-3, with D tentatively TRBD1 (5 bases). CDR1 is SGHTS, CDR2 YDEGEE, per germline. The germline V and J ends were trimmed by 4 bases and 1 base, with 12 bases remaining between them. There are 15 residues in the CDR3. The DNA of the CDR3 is TGTGCCAGCAGCCGTGGGGCCAGATCTGGAAACACCATATATTTT. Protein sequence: CASSRGARSGNTIYF.

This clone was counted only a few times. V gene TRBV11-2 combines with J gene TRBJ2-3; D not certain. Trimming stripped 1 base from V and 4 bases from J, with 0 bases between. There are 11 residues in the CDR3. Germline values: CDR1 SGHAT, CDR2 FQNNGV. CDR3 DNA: TGTGCCAGCAGCTTAGCAGATACGCAGTATTTT. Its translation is CASSLADTQYF.

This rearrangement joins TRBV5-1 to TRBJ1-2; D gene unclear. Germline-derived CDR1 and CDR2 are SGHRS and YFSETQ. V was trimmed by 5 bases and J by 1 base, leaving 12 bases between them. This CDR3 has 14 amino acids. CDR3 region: CASSVTTSNYGYTF. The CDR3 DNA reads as TGCGCCAGCAGTGTCACGACAAGTAACTATGGCTACACCTTC.

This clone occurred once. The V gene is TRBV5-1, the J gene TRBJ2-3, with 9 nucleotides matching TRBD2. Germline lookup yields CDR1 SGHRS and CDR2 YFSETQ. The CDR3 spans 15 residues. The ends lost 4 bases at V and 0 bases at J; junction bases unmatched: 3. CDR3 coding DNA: TGCGCCAGCAGCGGGCTAGCGGGGAGCACAGATACGCAGTATTTT. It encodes CASSGLAGSTDTQYF.

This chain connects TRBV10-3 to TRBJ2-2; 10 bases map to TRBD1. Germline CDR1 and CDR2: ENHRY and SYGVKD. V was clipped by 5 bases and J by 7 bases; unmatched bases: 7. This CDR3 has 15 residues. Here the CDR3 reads CAISWTGGRIGELFF. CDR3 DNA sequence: TGTGCCATCAGTTGGACAGGGGGAAGAATCGGGGAGCTGTTTTTT.

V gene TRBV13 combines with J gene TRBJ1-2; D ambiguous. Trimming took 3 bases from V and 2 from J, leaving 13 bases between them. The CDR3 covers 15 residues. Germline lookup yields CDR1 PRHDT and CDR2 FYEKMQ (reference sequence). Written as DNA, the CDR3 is TGTGCCAGCAGCTTCATCGGGCCGATGAACTATGGCTACACCTTC. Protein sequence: CASSFIGPMNYGYTF.

CDR3 residues: CASSPGTSGSSYEQYF. In DNA, the CDR3 is TGTGCCAGCAGCCCCGGGACTAGCGGGAGTTCCTACGAGCAGTACTTC. The V gene is TRBV5-5, the J gene TRBJ2-7; 14 bases fit TRBD2. CDR1 is SGHKS and CDR2 is YYEKEE in the germline V gene (reference sequence). The CDR3 spans 16 residues. V lost 4 bases, J lost 1 base, and 4 bases stayed unmatched.

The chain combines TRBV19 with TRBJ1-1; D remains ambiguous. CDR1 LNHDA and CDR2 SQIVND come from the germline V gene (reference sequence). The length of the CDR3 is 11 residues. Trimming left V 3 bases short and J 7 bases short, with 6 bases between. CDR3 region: CASSIRREAFF. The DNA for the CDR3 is TGTGCCAGTAGTATCCGCCGTGAAGCTTTCTTT.

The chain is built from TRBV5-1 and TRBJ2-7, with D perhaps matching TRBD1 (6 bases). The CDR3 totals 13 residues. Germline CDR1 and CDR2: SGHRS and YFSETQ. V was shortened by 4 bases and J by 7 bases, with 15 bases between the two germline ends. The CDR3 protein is CASSTGQTGEQYF. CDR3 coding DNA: TGCGCCAGCAGCACCGGACAGACGGGGGAGCAGTACTTC. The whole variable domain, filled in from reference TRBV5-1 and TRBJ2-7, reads KAGVTQTPRYLIKTRGQQVTLSCSPISGHRSVSWYQQTPGQGLQFLFEYFSETQRNKGNFPGRFSGRQFSNSRSEMNVSTLELGDSALYLCASSTGQTGEQYFGPGTRLTVT.

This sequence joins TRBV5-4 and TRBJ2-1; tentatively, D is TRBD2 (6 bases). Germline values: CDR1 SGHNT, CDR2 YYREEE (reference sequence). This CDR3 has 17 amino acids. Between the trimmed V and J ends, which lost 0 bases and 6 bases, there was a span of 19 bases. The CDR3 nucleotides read TGTGCCAGCAGCTTGGCCAACACCCGGGACTTTGCCAATGAGCAGTTCTTC. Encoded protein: CASSLANTRDFANEQFF.

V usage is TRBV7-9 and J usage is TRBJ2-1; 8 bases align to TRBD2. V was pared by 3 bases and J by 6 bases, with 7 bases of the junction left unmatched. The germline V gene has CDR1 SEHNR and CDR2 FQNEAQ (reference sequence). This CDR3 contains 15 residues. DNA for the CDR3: TGTGCCAGCAGCTTTACCGGGACTAGGGCCAATGAGCAGTTCTTC. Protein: CASSFTGTRANEQFF. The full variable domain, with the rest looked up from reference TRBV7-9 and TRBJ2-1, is DTGVSQNPRHKITKRGQNVTFRCDPISEHNRLYWYRQTLGQGPEFLTYFQNEAQLEKSRLLSDRFSAERPKGSFSTLEIQRTEQGDSAMYLCASSFTGTRANEQFFGPGTRLTVL.

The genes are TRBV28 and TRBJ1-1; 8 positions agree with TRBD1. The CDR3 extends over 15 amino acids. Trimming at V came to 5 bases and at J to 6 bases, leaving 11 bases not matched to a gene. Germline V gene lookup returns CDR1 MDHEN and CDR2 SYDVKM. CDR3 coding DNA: TGTGCCAGCAGTCCGGTGACAGGGGAGAAGTCTGAAGCTTTCTTT. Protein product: CASSPVTGEKSEAFF.

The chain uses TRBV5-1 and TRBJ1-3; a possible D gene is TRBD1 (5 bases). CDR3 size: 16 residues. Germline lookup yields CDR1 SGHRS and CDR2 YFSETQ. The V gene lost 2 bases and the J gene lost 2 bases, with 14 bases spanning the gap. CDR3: CASSLRGTAAGNTIYF. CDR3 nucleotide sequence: TGCGCCAGCAGCTTACGGGGGACGGCCGCTGGAAACACCATATATTTT.

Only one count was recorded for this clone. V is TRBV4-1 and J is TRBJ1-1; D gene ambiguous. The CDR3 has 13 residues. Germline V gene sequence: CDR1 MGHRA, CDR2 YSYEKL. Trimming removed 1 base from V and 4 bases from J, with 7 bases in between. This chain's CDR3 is CASSQVVTTEAFF. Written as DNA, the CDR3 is TGCGCCAGCAGCCAAGTTGTTACCACTGAAGCTTTCTTT.

CDR3 sequence: CASSLDGLAGEVEQFF. CDR3 DNA: TGCGCCAGCAGCTTGGACGGACTAGCGGGAGAGGTTGAGCAGTTCTTC. V usage is TRBV5-1 and J usage is TRBJ2-1; 13 bases fit TRBD2. Germline V gives CDR1 SGHRS, CDR2 YFSETQ. This CDR3 has 16 amino acids. After removal of 0 bases from V and 9 bases from J, the junction contained 6 bases not matched to a gene.